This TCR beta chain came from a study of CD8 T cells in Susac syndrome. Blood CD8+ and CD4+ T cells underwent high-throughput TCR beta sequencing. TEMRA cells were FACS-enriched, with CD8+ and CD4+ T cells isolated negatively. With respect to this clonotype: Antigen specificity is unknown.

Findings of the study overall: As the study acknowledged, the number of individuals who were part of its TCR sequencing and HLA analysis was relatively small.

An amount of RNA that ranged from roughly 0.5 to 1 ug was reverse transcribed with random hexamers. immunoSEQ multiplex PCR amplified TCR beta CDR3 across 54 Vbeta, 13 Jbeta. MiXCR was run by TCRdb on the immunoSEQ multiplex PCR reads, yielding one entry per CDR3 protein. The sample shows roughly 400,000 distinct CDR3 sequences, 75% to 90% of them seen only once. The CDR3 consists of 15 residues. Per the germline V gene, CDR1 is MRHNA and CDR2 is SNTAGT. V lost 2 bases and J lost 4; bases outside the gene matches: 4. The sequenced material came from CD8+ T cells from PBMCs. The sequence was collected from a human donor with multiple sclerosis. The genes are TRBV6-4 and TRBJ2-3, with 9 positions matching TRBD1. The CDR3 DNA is TGTGCCAGCAGTGACGGGACAGGGAACGCAGATACGCAGTATTTT. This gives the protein CASSDGTGNADTQYF.